The clone carrying this TCR beta chain turned up a few times. The antigen is unknown. This sample was included in a study of liver allograft versus peripheral blood T cells. In the study overall: The authors compared T cell receptor repertoires in transplanted livers with recipients' peripheral blood repertoires. Overall study findings and caveats: Within liver allografts, T cell receptor repertoires were reportedly different from those in peripheral blood.

TCRdb fed the reads into MiXCR, producing one record per CDR3 protein. The table lists over 9,000 distinct CDR3 sequences, roughly 25% of them singletons. CDR3 length equals 17 residues. Germline V CDR1 and CDR2: MNHEY, SVGEGT. The J segment lost 0 bases and the V segment lost 10 bases, leaving 15 bases of the junction unmatched. The receptor was derived from a human patient who had a liver transplant. A subset of T cells may come from the graft donor. The rearrangement uses TRBV6-2 or TRBV6-3 and TRBJ1-1, with TRBD1 identical over 9 bases. This chain's CDR3 is CATKLQGAPGVNTEAFF. DNA for the CDR3: TGTGCCACCAAATTACAGGGGGCCCCTGGGGTGAACACTGAAGCTTTCTTT.